Presented here are 22 T cell receptor beta chains from one specimen sequenced in a study of CD8 T cells in ankylosing spondylitis. MiXCR, run by TCRdb on the 5' RACE reads, gives a single entry per CDR3 protein. The top ten clones hold approximately 33% of a sample with a few hundred thousand distinct CDR3 sequences, over 15% of them seen once. Specimen: blood, either unsorted or a sorted T cell fraction (not recorded which). These receptors were collected from a male donor with ankylosing spondylitis or in good health (not recorded which).

V and J are TRBV25-1 and TRBJ2-3; possibly TRBD2 for D (5 bases). The CDR3 spans 17 residues. V dropped 0 bases and J dropped 2 bases, with 15 bases sitting between them. Germline lookup yields CDR1 MGHDK and CDR2 SYGVNS. The CDR3 loop reads CASSEYRAGPPTDTQYF. The CDR3 nucleotides are TGTGCCAGCAGTGAATATCGGGCGGGCCCCCCCACAGATACGCAGTATTTT.

This clonotype was recorded at least ten times. The genes are TRBV6-2 or TRBV6-3 and TRBJ2-2; 12 positions match TRBD2. There are 15 residues in the CDR3. J gave up 8 bases and V 6 bases, and 7 bases lay outside the gene matches. CDR1 MNHEY and CDR2 SVGEGT come from the germline V gene. Written as DNA, the CDR3 is TGTGCCAGCAGGAATCGACTAGCGGGAGAGGGGGAGCTGTTTTTT. Protein product: CASRNRLAGEGELFF.

This clonotype was recorded at least ten times. This chain links TRBV28 with TRBJ2-5; 9 bases are a match to TRBD1. Germline V gene sequence: CDR1 MDHEN, CDR2 SYDVKM. This CDR3 region has 13 residues. V was clipped by 6 bases and J by 1 base; unmatched bases: 0. The CDR3 loop is CASRGQGQETQYF. The CDR3 DNA sequence: TGTGCCAGCAGGGGACAGGGCCAAGAGACCCAGTACTTC.

This clonotype was seen only a few times. The J gene is TRBJ2-1, the V gene TRBV12-3 or TRBV12-4, with 8 bases matching TRBD1. The CDR3 consists of 14 residues. V gave up 7 bases and J gave up 9 bases; unmatched junction bases: 11. CDR3 bases: TGTGCCAGCATCCAGGGGGCCCCAGGACCTGAGCAGTTCTTC. It encodes CASIQGAPGPEQFF.

V gene TRBV20-1 combines with J gene TRBJ2-7; 7 bases agree with TRBD2. Trimming cost V 2 bases and J 4 bases; bases outside gene matches: 23. In germline, CDR1 is DFQATT, CDR2 SNEGSKA (reference sequence). This CDR3 spans 19 amino acids. The CDR3 spells CSARPARLAVGDGNYEQYF. CDR3 bases: TGCAGTGCTAGACCGGCCCGCCTAGCGGTGGGGGATGGGAATTACGAGCAGTACTTC.

This clonotype turned up a few times. The CDR3 DNA follows: TGTGCCAGCAGACACGGGGAGTTCGGCATATACAATGAGCAGTTCTTC. This gives the protein CASRHGEFGIYNEQFF. This chain connects TRBV6-1 to TRBJ2-1; TRBD2 is a possible D gene (5 bases). The CDR3 loop spans 16 amino acids. Germline CDR1 MNHNS, CDR2 SASEGT. V dropped 6 bases and J dropped 4 bases, with 19 bases sitting between them.

The genes are TRBV12-3 or TRBV12-4 and TRBJ2-3; the D gene is possibly TRBD2 (5 bases). This CDR3 has 14 residues. V dropped 3 bases and J dropped 4 bases, with 11 bases sitting between them. The CDR3 is CASSFVGVSDTQYF. The CDR3, as DNA: TGTGCCAGCAGTTTTGTGGGAGTGTCAGATACGCAGTATTTT.

This clonotype appeared a few times. This sequence joins TRBV4-3 and TRBJ2-7; 7 bases map to TRBD2. Germline V CDR1 and CDR2: LGHNA, YSLEER. This CDR3 is 16 amino acids long. V lost 2 bases to trimming and J lost 3 bases; unmatched junction nucleotides: 10. This CDR3 is CASSQRAGVGIYEQYF. CDR3 DNA: TGCGCCAGCAGCCAACGGGCGGGAGTTGGGATCTACGAGCAGTACTTC.

This clonotype has only a few counts. The chain has TRBV20-1 and TRBJ2-3; D is possibly TRBD2 (6 bases). Trimming left V 4 bases short and J 1 base short, with 15 bases between. The CDR3 spans 15 residues. From germline, CDR1 is DFQATT and CDR2 SNEGSKA (reference sequence). DNA for the CDR3: TGCAGTGCTACGGTTGAGGCTAGCGGCACAGATACGCAGTATTTT. Translation gives CSATVEASGTDTQYF.

A few counts support this clonotype. This chain joins TRBV5-1 and TRBJ1-4; TRBD1 matches 10 bases. Germline CDR1 SGHRS, CDR2 YFSETQ. This CDR3 comprises 18 residues. With 7 bases clipped from V and 3 bases from J, the junction kept 15 bases outside the gene matches. CDR3 amino acids: CASRTYGTGDMANEKLFF. The CDR3 bases are TGCGCCAGCCGGACATACGGGACAGGGGACATGGCTAATGAAAAACTGTTTTTT. Full variable domain (outside the CDR3, taken from reference TRBV5-1 and TRBJ1-4): KAGVTQTPRYLIKTRGQQVTLSCSPISGHRSVSWYQQTPGQGLQFLFEYFSETQRNKGNFPGRFSGRQFSNSRSEMNVSTLELGDSALYLCASRTYGTGDMANEKLFFGSGTQLSVL.

This clonotype was recorded only once. The chain has TRBV2 and TRBJ2-5; D uncertain. CDR3 length equals 17 residues. Trimming removed 6 bases at V and 2 bases at J, with 22 bases between. In germline, CDR1 is SNHLY, CDR2 FYNNEI. CDR3 in amino acids: CASSPPGWAASQETQYF. In DNA form, the CDR3 reads TGTGCCAGCAGCCCCCCCGGGTGGGCAGCCTCTCAAGAGACCCAGTACTTC.

This clonotype was counted a few times. The chain links TRBV4-3 to TRBJ2-1, with TRBD2 as a possible D gene (5 bases). The CDR3 sequence is 17 residues long. CDR1 is LGHNA and CDR2 is YSLEER in the germline V gene. With 0 bases removed from V and 2 bases from J, the gap between germline ends came to 14 bases. The DNA for the CDR3 is TGCGCCAGCAGCCAAGACGCCTCGAGGGCGACCTACAATGAGCAGTTCTTC. It specifies CASSQDASRATYNEQFF.

This clonotype was counted between two and nine times. The V and J genes are TRBV7-9 and TRBJ2-2; D may be TRBD1 (6 bases). Germline assignment: CDR1 SEHNR and CDR2 FQNEAQ (reference sequence). This CDR3 contains 16 residues. The V end was cut by 3 bases, the J end by 2 bases, with 13 bases between. Here the CDR3 reads CASSFADRPNTGELFF. CDR3 sequence (DNA): TGTGCCAGCAGCTTCGCGGACAGACCTAACACCGGGGAGCTGTTTTTT.

The chain couples TRBV7-9 to TRBJ1-1; TRBD1 aligns across 10 bases. CDR1 is SEHNR, CDR2 FQNEAQ, per germline (reference sequence). The trim removed 4 bases at V and 5 bases at J, leaving 7 bases unmatched. The CDR3 has 15 residues. CDR3 region: CASSYRQGAWTEAFF. The CDR3 coding sequence is TGTGCCAGCAGCTACCGACAGGGGGCTTGGACTGAAGCTTTCTTT.

The table lists this clonotype with a few counts. This chain links TRBV4-1 with TRBJ1-2, with TRBD1 matching 8 bases. J lost 4 bases, V lost 1 base, and 8 bases had no gene match. CDR1 and CDR2 (germline): MGHRA, YSYEKL. The length of the CDR3 is 16 residues. CDR3 bases: TGCGCCAGCAGCCAAGTTTGGACAGGGATCGTCTATGGCTACACCTTC. It codes for CASSQVWTGIVYGYTF.

The chain links TRBV29-1 to TRBJ1-2; D is unclear. Trimming cost V 5 bases and J 2 bases, with 9 bases left between them. The CDR3 consists of 12 residues. Germline V gene data show CDR1 as SQVTM and CDR2 as ANQGSEA. This chain's CDR3 is CSVPTRNYGYTF. The CDR3 DNA sequence: TGCAGCGTTCCTACCCGGAACTATGGCTACACCTTC.

The sample holds many counts of this clonotype. CDR3 sequence reads: CASSYELAGWETQYF. CDR3 in DNA: TGTGCCAGCAGTTACGAACTAGCGGGATGGGAGACCCAGTACTTC. This chain connects TRBV12-3 or TRBV12-4 to TRBJ2-5; 10 positions match TRBD2. This CDR3 comprises 15 residues. Trimming removed 4 bases from V and 5 bases from J; junction bases left unmatched: 7.

This clonotype was seen only a few times. The gene calls are TRBV5-6 and TRBJ2-2; perhaps TRBD2 as D (6 bases). The V end lost 0 bases, the J end lost 3 bases, and 9 bases lay between the germline ends. This CDR3 region has 15 residues. Germline CDR1 is SGHDT and CDR2 is YYEEEE. The DNA for the CDR3 is TGTGCCAGCAGCTTGGTGTCGGGGGACACCGGGGAGCTGTTTTTT. It codes for CASSLVSGDTGELFF.

This clonotype came up a few times. The chain couples TRBV6-1 to TRBJ2-5; 7 nucleotides align to TRBD2. CDR1 and CDR2 (germline): MNHNS, SASEGT. V lost 5 bases to trimming and J lost 2 bases; unmatched junction nucleotides: 8. CDR3 size: 15 residues. CDR3 sequence reads: CASSKSPGLQETQYF. The CDR3 nucleotides are TGTGCCAGCAGTAAATCACCGGGACTACAAGAGACCCAGTACTTC.

This chain links TRBV28 with TRBJ1-6; D uncertain. The ends were cut back, 7 bases at V and 6 bases at J, with 10 bases in the middle. Germline lookup yields CDR1 MDHEN and CDR2 SYDVKM. The CDR3 is 13 amino acids. CDR3 bases: TGTGCCAGCACCCCCGGAGTTAATTCACCCCTCCACTTT. It translates to CASTPGVNSPLHF.

The rearrangement links TRBV20-1 to TRBJ2-1; TRBD2 agrees at 7 bases. V dropped 0 bases and J dropped 8; count of bases not matched to a gene: 7. CDR3 size: 14 residues. The germline V gene encodes CDR1 DFQATT and CDR2 SNEGSKA (reference sequence). CDR3 DNA sequence: TGCAGTGCTAGAGATCGGCGGGAGTGGGATGAGCAGTTCTTC. Translation: CSARDRREWDEQFF.

This clonotype was counted a few times. The chain recombines TRBV5-1 with TRBJ1-2; 7 nucleotides line up with TRBD1. Germline V gives CDR1 SGHRS, CDR2 YFSETQ. The length of the CDR3 is 13 residues. Trimming at V came to 5 bases and at J to 10 bases, leaving 11 bases not matched to a gene. CDR3 region: CASSTTGCSYYTF. The DNA for the CDR3 is TGCGCCAGCAGTACGACAGGGTGCTCGTACTACACCTTC.